The subject of this entry is one T cell receptor (beta chain). This specimen comes from a study of T-cell reconstitution after alpha-beta-depleted transplantation in children. The CDR3 is 18 amino acids. Between the trimmed V and J ends, which lost 0 bases and 0 bases, there was a span of 15 bases. From germline, CDR1 is DFQATT and CDR2 SNEGSKA (reference sequence). Unique molecular identifiers featured in how the TCRbeta library was prepared. MiXCR was run by TCRdb on the PCR reads, yielding one entry per CDR3 protein. This table has fewer than 550,000 distinct CDR3 sequences, about a tenth appearing once.

This specimen consisted of PBMCs from the stem cell graft donor, obtained from the stem cell graft. The TCR was taken from a human donor who donated a stem cell graft to a child with acute myeloid leukemia. The rearrangement links TRBV20-1 to TRBJ1-6; D unclear. The chain's CDR3 is CSARDTTGSSSYNSPLHF. The CDR3 nucleotides are TGCAGTGCTAGAGATACTACCGGGTCCAGCTCCTATAATTCACCCCTCCACTTT.